This T cell receptor (beta chain) appears in the sequencing data of a study of cytomegalovirus exposure and HLA in healthy donors. General observations from the study: Among the CMV-associated chains, three were confirmed in vitro as specific for CMV antigens. Researchers reportedly found TCR beta sequences accurately predicted most subjects' HLA-A and HLA-B alleles. It was assumed in the presence/absence analyses that sequencing depth was roughly uniform across donors.

Germline V lookup: CDR1 MNHEY, CDR2 SMNVEV (reference sequence). The ends were cut back, 5 bases at V and 4 bases at J, with 11 bases in the middle. The CDR3 has 13 residues. It was with 60 Vbeta and 13 Jbeta primers that the PCR ran. The repertoire was sequenced with immunoSEQ multiplex PCR; TCRdb's copy has only in-frame clones and lacks some. The repertoire holds about 40,000 clones, with around 60% as singletons. A note on this clone: Its matching antigen is unknown.

The receptor was derived from a man aged 55 to 69 in good health and CMV-seropositive. The chain has TRBV27 and TRBJ1-2; D perhaps matches TRBD1 (5 bases). What was sequenced was PBMCs. The CDR3 DNA sequence: TGTGCCAGCAGTCTCAGGGATAGCTATGGCTACACCTTC. Translated: CASSLRDSYGYTF.